These 14 T cell receptor beta chains were sequenced from one sample in a study of human T cells and chemical hapten exposure. As for time point: patch test 1, 2 weeks after DPC sensitization. Sample treatment: therapeutic diphenylcyclopropenone sensitization with weekly scalp DPC. The authors' total RNA extraction used unfractionated whole blood. TCRdb re-derived calls from the RACE reads in MiXCR, one entry per CDR3 protein. The data contain around 34,000 distinct CDR3 sequences, around 6.4% of them seen just once; the ten biggest clones take up roughly 9.5%. The starting material was whole blood, obtained in connection with sensitization to the hapten diphenylcyclopropenone (DPC). The receptors here all came from a woman younger than 45 with alopecia areata. Some clones in this sample may be carry-over from other donors' samples.

The chain couples TRBV5-1 to TRBJ1-1, with D unresolved. The CDR3 runs to 13 residues. Trimming left V 7 bases short and J 2 bases short, with 12 bases between. Germline CDR1 and CDR2: SGHRS and YFSETQ. CDR3 in amino acids: CASSWSTNTEAFF. CDR3 in DNA: TGCGCCAGCTCGTGGTCAACTAACACTGAAGCTTTCTTT. The full variable domain, rest sourced from reference TRBV5-1 and TRBJ1-1, is KAGVTQTPRYLIKTRGQQVTLSCSPISGHRSVSWYQQTPGQGLQFLFEYFSETQRNKGNFPGRFSGRQFSNSRSEMNVSTLELGDSALYLCASSWSTNTEAFFGQGTRLTVV.

This chain uses TRBV11-2 with TRBJ1-4; D not resolved. Trimming cost V 5 bases and J 0 bases, with 13 bases left between them. This CDR3 region has 16 residues. Looked up from germline, CDR1 is SGHAT and CDR2 is FQNNGV. The CDR3 is CASSPRAFPTNEKLFF. CDR3 sequence (DNA): TGTGCCAGCAGCCCCCGCGCCTTTCCAACTAATGAAAAACTGTTTTTT. The full variable domain, completed using reference TRBV11-2 and TRBJ1-4, is EAGVAQSPRYKIIEKRQSVAFWCNPISGHATLYWYQQILGQGPKLLIQFQNNGVVDDSQLPKDRFSAERLKGVDSTLKIQPAKLEDSAVYLCASSPRAFPTNEKLFFGSGTQLSVL.

CDR3 nucleotide sequence: TGTGCCAGCAGCTTGAGCATAGGGGGTGGCTATGGCTACACCTTC. It translates to CASSLSIGGGYGYTF. This sequence joins TRBV5-4 and TRBJ1-2; the D gene is possibly TRBD1 (6 bases). The CDR3 has 15 residues. Trimming removed 1 base at V and 4 bases at J, with 14 bases between. The germline gives CDR1 SGHNT, CDR2 YYREEE (reference sequence).

This clonotype was observed a handful of times. This chain joins TRBV20-1 and TRBJ2-3; 8 nucleotides match TRBD1. CDR1 DFQATT and CDR2 SNEGSKA come from the germline V gene (reference sequence). The V gene end was trimmed by 0 bases and the J gene end by 9 bases; junction bases not matched to a gene: 17. There are 17 residues in the CDR3. CDR3 nucleotide sequence: TGCAGTGCTAGAGAGAAGAGGACAGGGCGCACCCCCCTGACGCAGTATTTT. It encodes CSAREKRTGRTPLTQYF.

This chain's CDR3 is CASSQPQGHEQYF. The CDR3 DNA reads as TGTGCCAGCAGCCAACCACAGGGGCACGAGCAGTACTTC. The chain has TRBV5-6 and TRBJ2-7; 7 positions match TRBD1. Looked up from germline, CDR1 is SGHDT and CDR2 is YYEEEE. The trim removed 4 bases at V and 5 bases at J, leaving 6 bases unmatched. The CDR3 has 13 amino acids. Using reference TRBV5-6 and TRBJ2-7 for the parts outside the CDR3, the full variable domain is DAGVTQSPTHLIKTRGQQVTLRCSPKSGHDTVSWYQQALGQGPQFIFQYYEEEERQRGNFPDRFSGHQFPNYSSELNVNALLLGDSALYLCASSQPQGHEQYFGPGTRLTVT.

This clonotype qualifies as medium-sized (0.01 to 0.1%). The chain combines TRBV7-9 with TRBJ2-3; 12 bases align to TRBD2. The CDR3 runs to 18 residues. Germline trimming cut 3 bases from V and 5 bases from J; bases unmatched to any gene: 12. Germline-derived CDR1 and CDR2 are SEHNR and FQNEAQ (reference sequence). CDR3: CASSLLIMTSGGGDTQYF. As DNA, the CDR3 is TGTGCCAGCAGCTTGTTAATAATGACTAGCGGGGGAGGAGATACGCAGTATTTT.

This clonotype was recorded at least ten times. The chain joins TRBV20-1 to TRBJ2-7; possibly TRBD1 for D (6 bases). Germline V lookup: CDR1 DFQATT, CDR2 SNEGSKA (reference sequence). This CDR3 region has 13 residues. The V gene lost 4 bases and the J gene lost 6 bases, with 16 bases spanning the gap. CDR3: CSAIVETGGEQYF. The CDR3 DNA is TGCAGTGCTATAGTAGAGACAGGCGGCGAGCAGTACTTC.

This clonotype was counted at least ten times. This chain links TRBV27 with TRBJ2-1; 8 nucleotides line up with TRBD2. The CDR3 sequence is 15 residues long. CDR1 and CDR2 from the germline V gene are MNHEY and SMNVEV (reference sequence). The V gene end was trimmed by 5 bases and the J gene end by 2 bases; junction bases not matched to a gene: 5. CDR3 residues: CASSPAGGAYNEQFF. In nucleotides, the CDR3 is TGTGCCAGCAGTCCGGCGGGGGGAGCCTACAATGAGCAGTTCTTC.

This clonotype was observed a few times. The rearrangement uses TRBV7-2 and TRBJ1-4; no clear D gene. This CDR3 has 11 amino acids. The ends were cut back, 3 bases at V and 8 bases at J, with 4 bases in the middle. From germline, CDR1 is SGHTA and CDR2 FQGNSA. The CDR3 region has the DNA TGTGCCAGCAGCTTTGGGGAAAAACTGTTTTTT. Its translation is CASSFGEKLFF.

This clonotype was observed a handful of times. This chain uses TRBV11-2 with TRBJ2-7; 10 bases line up with TRBD2. The V segment lost 6 bases and the J segment 5 bases; nucleotides outside the gene matches: 7. The CDR3 has 14 amino acids. CDR1 and CDR2 (germline): SGHAT, FQNNGV. CDR3 region: CASSPSGGADEQYF. The CDR3 DNA reads TGTGCCAGCAGTCCCAGCGGGGGGGCCGACGAGCAGTACTTC. Looking up the rest from reference TRBV11-2 and TRBJ2-7 gives the full variable domain: EAGVAQSPRYKIIEKRQSVAFWCNPISGHATLYWYQQILGQGPKLLIQFQNNGVVDDSQLPKDRFSAERLKGVDSTLKIQPAKLEDSAVYLCASSPSGGADEQYFGPGTRLTVT.

This clonotype was seen many times. V and J are TRBV20-1 and TRBJ1-2; the match to TRBD1 covers 8 bases. Germline CDR1 is DFQATT and CDR2 is SNEGSKA (reference sequence). This CDR3 contains 13 residues. With V trimmed by 3 bases and J by 4 bases, 4 bases remained unmatched. The CDR3 DNA sequence: TGCAGTGCTAGTGCAGGGGGCTTCTATGGCTACACCTTC. As protein: CSASAGGFYGYTF.

V and J are TRBV5-1 and TRBJ2-3, with D hard to call. The V end was cut by 3 bases, the J end by 0 bases, with 8 bases between. The CDR3 length is 14 residues. Germline CDR1 reads SGHRS; CDR2 reads YFSETQ. The CDR3 sequence is CASSSGPSTDTQYF. In DNA, the CDR3 is TGCGCCAGCAGCTCCGGACCAAGCACAGATACGCAGTATTTT. The complete variable domain, with remaining parts taken from reference TRBV5-1 and TRBJ2-3, reads KAGVTQTPRYLIKTRGQQVTLSCSPISGHRSVSWYQQTPGQGLQFLFEYFSETQRNKGNFPGRFSGRQFSNSRSEMNVSTLELGDSALYLCASSSGPSTDTQYFGPGTRLTVL.

This clonotype showed up just a few times. The rearrangement joins TRBV12-3 or TRBV12-4 to TRBJ2-3, with D possibly being TRBD2 (7 bases). The CDR3 totals 17 residues. V was clipped by 7 bases and J by 0 bases, with 20 bases between them. The CDR3 is CASISRGGPSSTDTQYF. The CDR3 DNA is TGTGCCAGCATCTCAAGGGGGGGGCCCTCTAGCACAGATACGCAGTATTTT.

This clonotype is medium-sized. This chain links TRBV6-5 with TRBJ2-7; the match to TRBD1 covers 7 bases. Germline CDR1 is MNHEY and CDR2 is SVGAGI. The CDR3 runs 15 residues. Unmatched junction bases numbered 4, after V lost 0 bases and J lost 2 bases. Written as DNA, the CDR3 is TGTGCCAGCAGTTACTCCGACAGGGCCCCCTACGAGCAGTACTTC. Translated: CASSYSDRAPYEQYF.